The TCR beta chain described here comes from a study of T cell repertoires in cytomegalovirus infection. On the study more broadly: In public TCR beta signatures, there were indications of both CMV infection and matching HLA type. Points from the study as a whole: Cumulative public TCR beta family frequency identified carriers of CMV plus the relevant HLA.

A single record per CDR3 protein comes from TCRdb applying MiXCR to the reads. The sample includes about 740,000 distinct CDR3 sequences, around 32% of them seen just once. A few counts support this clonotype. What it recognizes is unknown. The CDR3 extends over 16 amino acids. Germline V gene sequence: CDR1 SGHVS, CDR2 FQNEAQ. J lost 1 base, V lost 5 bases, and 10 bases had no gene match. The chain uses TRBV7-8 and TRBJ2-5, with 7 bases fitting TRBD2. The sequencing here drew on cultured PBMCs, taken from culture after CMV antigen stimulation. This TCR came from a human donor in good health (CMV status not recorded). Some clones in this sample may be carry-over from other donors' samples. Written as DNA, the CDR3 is TGTGCCAGCAGCCCGAGGAGGAGCGGGGCCCAAGAGACCCAGTACTTC. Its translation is CASSPRRSGAQETQYF.